This T cell receptor beta chain was observed in a study of T cell responses to AZD1222 COVID-19 vaccine. Study-wide findings and caveats: Only after the peak T cell response were repertoires sampled. The CD4 TCRs associated with vaccination extended across spike and predominated at 160-218 and 743-854.

Germline values: CDR1 LGHDT, CDR2 YNNKEL (reference sequence). This CDR3 comprises 14 residues. J was trimmed by 4 bases and V by 0 bases; bases with no gene match: 2. TCRdb's table, derived via immunoSEQ multiplex PCR, lists solely in-frame clones and lacks some. The profile shows more than 95,000 clones, around 89% of them singletons. Comment on this clone: What it binds is not known.

The sequencing used peripheral blood, collected on day 0 of MenACWY control vaccination. This clonotype was sampled from an adult in good health. The chain links TRBV3-1 (or the pseudogene TRBV3-2) to TRBJ1-2; 7 nucleotides line up with TRBD1. DNA of the CDR3: TGTGCCAGCAGCCAAGATACAGGGGCCTATGGCTACACCTTC. This encodes CASSQDTGAYGYTF.